This T cell receptor beta chain was captured in a study of blood T cell repertoires in COVID-19. The wider study: Italy, Spain and the United States were the sources of the convalescent and acute COVID-19 samples. Sample material is recorded as cDNA or gDNA derived from T cells, B-cell-depleted T cells, or PBMCs.

From germline, CDR1 is LGHDT and CDR2 YNNKEL (reference sequence). The CDR3 runs 16 residues. J was trimmed by 4 bases and V by 4 bases; bases with no gene match: 6. In the source study's methods: Amplifying reference gene primers gave estimates of nucleated cell counts. Generated by immunoSEQ multiplex PCR, the TCRdb table keeps only in-frame clones and is missing some. The DNA was the basis for D and trimming; V, J and clone size are from that table. Of approximately 200,000 clones in the sample, 80% to 90% were seen once. This chain uses TRBV3-1 (or the pseudogene TRBV3-2) with TRBJ2-2; 10 bases are a match to TRBD1. The source material was peripheral blood. The clonotype was recovered from a woman older than 75 with acute or convalescent COVID-19. The CDR3 sequence is CASSLRQGASTGELFF. DNA of the CDR3: TGTGCCAGCAGCCTGAGACAGGGGGCCTCCACCGGGGAGCTGTTTTTT.